This TCR beta chain was found in a study of shared clonotypes between healthy human individuals. Study background: Three CD4 naive, three CD4 memory, two CD8 naive and one CD8 memory plate were used per donor.

The CDR3 extends over 14 amino acids. The V gene's germline CDR1 is SGHRS and CDR2 YFSETQ. V was shortened by 3 bases and J by 1 base, with 10 bases between the two germline ends. The table came from immunoSEQ multiplex PCR; TCRdb's copy has only in-frame clones and leaves some out. The profile shows some 2.1 million clones, 95% of them singletons. The sequencing input was naive CD4+ T cells sorted from blood. Subset indicated: CD45RA+ positively selected. This sequence joins TRBV5-1 and TRBJ1-1; D is unresolved. The clonotype was recovered from a man between 18 and 35 years old in good health. The CDR3 sequence: CASSWDDTNTEAFF. In DNA, the CDR3 is TGCGCCAGCAGCTGGGATGACACGAACACTGAAGCTTTCTTT.